The 21 T cell receptor beta chains below were found in one sample sequenced in a study of technical replicates of blood from a handful of donors. Clones were sequenced by immunoSEQ multiplex PCR, and TCRdb holds only the in-frame ones, with some missing. Among fewer than 60,000 clones listed, 80% to 95% were seen once. The sample consisted of PBMCs. The receptors come from a human donor in good health. Some clones in this sample may be carry-over from other donors' samples.

The chain employs TRBV11-1 and TRBJ1-1; TRBD1 aligns across 7 bases. Germline-derived CDR1 and CDR2 are SGHAT and FQDESV (reference sequence). CDR3 length: 15 residues. V shed 3 bases, J shed 0 bases, and the junction held 4 bases outside the gene matches. CDR3 DNA: TGTGCCAGCAGCTTTCGGACAGGTATGAACACTGAAGCTTTCTTT. Translating it yields CASSFRTGMNTEAFF.

The V gene is TRBV4-2, the J gene TRBJ1-5; D is possibly TRBD1 (5 bases). The CDR3 consists of 16 residues. Trimming took 0 bases from V and 4 from J, leaving 13 bases between them. Germline assignment: CDR1 LGHNA and CDR2 YNFKEQ. CDR3 loop: CASSQDLGSGNQPQHF. CDR3 bases: TGTGCCAGCAGCCAAGACCTAGGATCAGGGAATCAGCCCCAGCATTTT.

The chain couples TRBV7-9 to TRBJ1-2; the D is unclear. This CDR3 contains 13 residues. V was trimmed by 1 base and J by 6 bases, leaving 9 bases between them. The V gene's germline CDR1 is SEHNR and CDR2 FQNEAQ (reference sequence). CDR3 amino acids: CASSLDQHHGYTF. CDR3 DNA sequence: TGTGCCAGCAGCTTAGATCAACACCATGGCTACACCTTC.

The rearrangement joins TRBV7-8 to TRBJ1-5; D is unclear. Deletions cut 2 bases from V and 2 bases from J, with 7 bases between. Per germline, CDR1 SGHVS and CDR2 FQNEAQ. There are 14 residues in the CDR3. The CDR3 spells CASSLREGNQPQHF. The CDR3 nucleotides are TGTGCCAGCAGCTTACGGGAGGGCAATCAGCCCCAGCATTTT.

This clone has only one observation. The chain is built from TRBV5-4 and TRBJ1-6; D gene unclear. Per the germline V gene, CDR1 is SGHNT and CDR2 is YYREEE (reference sequence). The CDR3 spans 13 residues. V lost 0 bases and J 9 bases, leaving 7 bases between the germline ends. CDR3 sequence: CASSLAGTSPLHF. The CDR3 nucleotides are TGTGCCAGCAGCTTGGCAGGCACTTCACCCCTCCACTTT.

V and J are TRBV10-3 and TRBJ2-2, with 7 nucleotides matching TRBD1. This CDR3 region has 15 residues. V shed 4 bases and J 4 bases; nucleotides not matched to a gene: 6. The germline V gene has CDR1 ENHRY and CDR2 SYGVKD. CDR3: CAISGQGSSTGELFF. CDR3 nucleotide sequence: TGTGCCATCAGTGGACAGGGATCCAGCACCGGGGAGCTGTTTTTT.

This sequence joins TRBV6-6 and TRBJ2-5; TRBD2 matches at 10 bases. CDR1 is MNHNY and CDR2 is SVGAGI in the germline V gene (reference sequence). The CDR3 sequence is 15 residues long. The ends lost 6 bases at V and 4 bases at J; junction bases unmatched: 8. CDR3: CASRQLAGSAETQYF. CDR3 bases: TGTGCCAGCAGACAACTAGCGGGGTCAGCAGAGACCCAGTACTTC.

The chain recombines TRBV19 with TRBJ1-2, with a tentative D call TRBD1 (5 bases). CDR3 length equals 13 residues. Germline V CDR1 and CDR2: LNHDA, SQIVND (reference sequence). Between the trimmed V and J ends, which lost 2 bases and 5 bases, there was a span of 9 bases. The CDR3 reads CASSIWGEYGYTF. DNA for the CDR3: TGTGCCAGTAGTATATGGGGGGAGTATGGCTACACCTTC.

The gene calls are TRBV10-3 and TRBJ1-6; 7 nucleotides line up with TRBD1. The germline V gene encodes CDR1 ENHRY and CDR2 SYGVKD. Trimming at V came to 6 bases and at J to 5 bases, leaving 7 bases not matched to a gene. This CDR3 spans 15 amino acids. The CDR3 DNA sequence: TGTGCCATCAGGAGCCCGGGACAGAATAATTCACCCCTCCACTTT. As protein: CAIRSPGQNNSPLHF.

The chain has TRBV2 and TRBJ2-7, with TRBD2 matching 10 bases. The CDR3 loop spans 13 amino acids. The junction had 7 bases not matched to a gene; V was cut back by 6 bases and J by 8 bases. CDR1 and CDR2 (germline): SNHLY, FYNNEI. The CDR3 DNA sequence: TGTGCCAGCAGGATGGGTAGCGGGGGGCAGCAGTACTTC. Amino acid sequence: CASRMGSGGQQYF.

The table lists this clone with a count of one. The chain recombines TRBV6-5 with TRBJ1-4, with D perhaps TRBD1 (5 bases). The CDR3 sequence is 13 residues long. Trimming stripped 5 bases from V and 5 bases from J, with 9 bases between. Germline loops: CDR1 MNHEY, CDR2 SVGAGI. The CDR3 sequence: CASSKTENEKLFF. In DNA form, the CDR3 reads TGTGCCAGCAGTAAGACAGAAAATGAAAAACTGTTTTTT.

The gene calls are TRBV23-1 and TRBJ2-7; 10 bases align to TRBD1. TRBV23-1 has ORF status, its function being uncertain. This CDR3 spans 14 amino acids. V shed 6 bases and J 3 bases; nucleotides not matched to a gene: 5. In DNA form, the CDR3 reads TGCGCCAGCAGAGCTTGGGACAGGGGCTACGAGCAGTACTTC. As protein: CASRAWDRGYEQYF.

The chain couples TRBV6-5 to TRBJ1-4, with D tentatively TRBD1 (5 bases). The CDR3 spans 15 residues. CDR1 MNHEY and CDR2 SVGAGI come from the germline V gene. The V end was cut by 6 bases, the J end by 4 bases, with 15 bases between. CDR3 amino acids: CASSSGGTGNEKLFF. The CDR3, as DNA: TGTGCCAGCAGCTCTGGAGGGACGGGTAATGAAAAACTGTTTTTT.

This clone was detected once. The V gene is TRBV5-5, the J gene TRBJ1-1; TRBD1 might be the D (6 bases). Germline V gene sequence: CDR1 SGHKS, CDR2 YYEKEE (reference sequence). V lost 3 bases and J 3 bases, leaving 12 bases between the germline ends. This CDR3 spans 14 amino acids. The CDR3 region has the DNA TGTGCCAGCAGCTCCCAGGGGATTGACACTGAAGCTTTCTTT. Protein sequence: CASSSQGIDTEAFF.

J is TRBJ2-3 and V is TRBV4-3; maybe TRBD2 (5 bases). Trimming took 8 bases from V and 0 from J, leaving 12 bases between them. This CDR3 has 14 residues. CDR1 LGHNA and CDR2 YSLEER come from the germline V gene. CDR3 DNA: TGCGCCAGCTCAAGAGAGGGTAGCACAGATACGCAGTATTTT. Its translation is CASSREGSTDTQYF.

CDR3: CASSGDRGEEKLFF. The CDR3 nucleotides are TGTGCCAGCAGTGGGGACAGGGGAGAAGAAAAACTGTTTTTT. V and J are TRBV6-4 and TRBJ1-4; the match to TRBD1 covers 10 bases. CDR1 and CDR2 from the germline V gene are MRHNA and SNTAGT. Unmatched junction bases numbered 4, after V lost 4 bases and J lost 8 bases. This CDR3 spans 14 amino acids.

The chain combines TRBV4-1 with TRBJ2-7, with TRBD2 as a possible D gene (6 bases). The CDR3 runs to 17 residues. The V and J ends lost 0 bases and 2 bases respectively, with 17 bases between them. Looked up from germline, CDR1 is MGHRA and CDR2 is YSYEKL. The CDR3 DNA sequence: TGCGCCAGCAGCCAAGATCGGGAGAGGTCCCCCCCCTACGAGCAGTACTTC. Its protein is CASSQDRERSPPYEQYF.

The V and J genes are TRBV11-1 and TRBJ1-1, with D perhaps matching TRBD1 (6 bases). Germline V gives CDR1 SGHAT, CDR2 FQDESV (reference sequence). The germline V and J ends were trimmed by 5 bases and 7 bases, with 14 bases remaining between them. The CDR3 is made up of 13 amino acids. CDR3 protein: CASSARQVGEAFF. The CDR3 DNA is TGTGCCAGCAGCGCCAGACAGGTGGGTGAAGCTTTCTTT.

A remark on this clone: The CDR3 does not end in the conserved phenylalanine or tryptophan, so this is likely a read error. The chain employs TRBV7-2 and TRBJ1-1; D possibly corresponds to TRBD1 (5 bases). The CDR3 is 13 residues long. Germline assignment: CDR1 SGHTA and CDR2 FQGNSA. Trimming removed 7 bases at V and 8 bases at J, with 17 bases between. The CDR3 sequence: CASTSRPGGEAFL. DNA of the CDR3: TGTGCCAGCACCTCCCGCCCGGGGGGGGAAGCTTTCTTG.

J is TRBJ2-5 and V is TRBV30, with 11 bases identical to TRBD2. The CDR3 is made up of 16 amino acids. V shed 2 bases, J shed 4 bases, and the junction held 9 bases outside the gene matches. The germline gives CDR1 GTSNPN, CDR2 SVGIG (reference sequence). In nucleotides, the CDR3 is TGTGCCTGGAGTCCCTCTCGGACTAGCGGGCCAGAGACCCAGTACTTC. Residues: CAWSPSRTSGPETQYF.

The chain links TRBV6-5 to TRBJ2-6; TRBD1 matches 7 bases. Unmatched junction bases numbered 5, after V lost 5 bases and J lost 4 bases. Germline loops: CDR1 MNHEY, CDR2 SVGAGI. This CDR3 has 15 residues. The CDR3 sequence is CASSTRGLGANVLTF. CDR3 sequence (DNA): TGTGCCAGCAGTACCAGGGGGTTGGGGGCCAACGTCCTGACTTTC.